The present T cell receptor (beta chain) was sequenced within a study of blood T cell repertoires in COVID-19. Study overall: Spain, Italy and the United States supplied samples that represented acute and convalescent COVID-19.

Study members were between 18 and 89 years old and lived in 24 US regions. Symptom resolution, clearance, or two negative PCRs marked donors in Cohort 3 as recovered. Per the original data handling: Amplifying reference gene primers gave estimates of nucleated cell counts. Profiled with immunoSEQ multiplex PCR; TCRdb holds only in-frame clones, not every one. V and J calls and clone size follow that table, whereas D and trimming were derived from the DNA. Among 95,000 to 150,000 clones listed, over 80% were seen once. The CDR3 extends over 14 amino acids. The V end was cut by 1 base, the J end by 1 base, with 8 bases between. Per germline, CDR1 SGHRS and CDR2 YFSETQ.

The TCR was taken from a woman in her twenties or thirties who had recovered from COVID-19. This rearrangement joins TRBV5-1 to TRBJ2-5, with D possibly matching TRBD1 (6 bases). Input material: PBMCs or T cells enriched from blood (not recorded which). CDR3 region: CASSLTGFQETQYF. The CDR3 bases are TGCGCCAGCAGCTTGACAGGGTTCCAAGAGACCCAGTACTTC.